Following are 31 T cell receptor beta chains from one sample sequenced in a study of control samples from healthy donors and cancer patients. The data were produced by immunoSEQ multiplex PCR, yet TCRdb's version contains in-frame clones alone and is incomplete. The sample gives approximately 100,000 clones, 80% to 90% of which show up once; roughly 18% is in the top ten. The specimen sequenced was blood. These receptor sequences come from a woman between 50 and 59 years old in good health.

V and J are TRBV15 and TRBJ1-5; D is ambiguous. CDR3 length equals 14 residues. Germline CDR1 is LNHNV and CDR2 is YYDKDF (reference sequence). V lost 1 base, J lost 5 bases, and 9 bases lay in between. Here the CDR3 DNA reads TGTGCCACCAGCAGAGTTGTAGACTATCAGCCCCAGCATTTT. This gives the protein CATSRVVDYQPQHF.

The chain recombines TRBV21-1 with TRBJ2-1; the D call in the table, TRBD2, was not verified against the DNA. TRBV21-1 is flagged as a pseudogene. The CDR3 contains 22 residues. CDR3 coding DNA: TGTGCCAGCAGCAAAAGGCTCGGGACTAGCGGAGGGAAACGAAGCTCCTACAATGAGCAGTTCTTC. Translated, it gives CASSKRLGTSGGKRSSYNEQFF.

The chain has TRBV5-1 and TRBJ1-5, with a possible D match to TRBD1 (5 bases). This CDR3 contains 15 residues. Trimming removed 0 bases from V and 0 bases from J, with 7 bases in between. Germline V CDR1 and CDR2: SGHRS, YFSETQ. The CDR3 here is CASSLGQYSNQPQHF. Written as DNA, the CDR3 is TGCGCCAGCAGCTTGGGACAGTATAGCAATCAGCCCCAGCATTTT.

The V call is TRBV19, the J call TRBJ1-2, with D possibly TRBD1 on 5 matching bases. The germline CDR1 and CDR2 sequences are LNHDA and SQIVND (reference sequence). Trimming stripped 4 bases from V and 4 bases from J, with 16 bases between. CDR3 length: 15 residues. The CDR3 protein is CASSTPGGLSYGYTF. As DNA, the CDR3 is TGTGCCAGTAGTACCCCGGGGGGTCTGAGCTATGGCTACACCTTC.

The chain is built from TRBV7-2 and TRBJ1-1; 7 bases are a match to TRBD1. Germline-derived CDR1 and CDR2 are SGHTA and FQGNSA. The CDR3 totals 14 residues. With V trimmed by 2 bases and J by 1 base, 1 base remained unmatched. The CDR3 sequence: CASSLRTGNTEAFF. The CDR3 DNA follows: TGTGCCAGCAGCTTAAGGACAGGGAACACTGAAGCTTTCTTT.

The chain recombines TRBV14 with TRBJ2-3, with 10 bases matching TRBD2. Germline V CDR1 and CDR2: SGHDN, FVKESK. The ends lost 5 bases at V and 0 bases at J; junction bases unmatched: 14. The CDR3 consists of 19 residues. The CDR3 here is CASSMGWTSGSTSTDTQYF. The DNA for the CDR3 is TGTGCCAGCAGCATGGGATGGACTAGCGGTTCCACTAGCACAGATACGCAGTATTTT.

This chain uses TRBV3-1 (or the pseudogene TRBV3-2) with TRBJ1-6; 8 bases are a match to TRBD1. Germline-derived CDR1 and CDR2 are LGHDT and YNNKEL (reference sequence). V was clipped by 3 bases and J by 0 bases; unmatched bases: 13. The CDR3 covers 20 residues. In DNA form, the CDR3 reads TGTGCCAGCAGCCAGAGGAGGACAGGGTCTCGGAGCTCCTATAATTCACCCCTCCACTTT. This sequence encodes CASSQRRTGSRSSYNSPLHF.

The chain has TRBV10-2 and TRBJ1-3; 12 bases line up with TRBD1. Unmatched junction bases numbered 7, after V lost 6 bases and J lost 4 bases. CDR1 and CDR2 (germline): WSHSY, SAAADI. The CDR3 runs 16 residues. The CDR3 nucleotides are TGCGCCAGCAGGGATACCGGGACAGGGGGCGGAAACACCATATATTTT. It yields the protein CASRDTGTGGGNTIYF.

The CDR3 here is CASSSNPAPPDTQYF. The CDR3, as DNA: TGCGCCAGCAGCTCCAACCCGGCGCCCCCAGATACGCAGTATTTT. The V call is TRBV5-1, the J call TRBJ2-3; D remains unclear. The CDR3 runs 15 residues. Germline assignment: CDR1 SGHRS and CDR2 YFSETQ. V lost 3 bases and J 4 bases, leaving 15 bases between the germline ends.

V usage is TRBV5-1 and J usage is TRBJ2-1; 14 bases fit TRBD2. Per the germline V gene, CDR1 is SGHRS and CDR2 is YFSETQ. V dropped 0 bases and J dropped 4; count of bases not matched to a gene: 9. The CDR3 runs to 19 residues. This CDR3 reads CASSLAGTSGSSSYNEQFF. As DNA, the CDR3 is TGCGCCAGCAGCTTGGCCGGGACTAGCGGGAGTAGCTCGTACAATGAGCAGTTCTTC.

V usage is TRBV25-1 and J usage is TRBJ1-2; D unclear. The germline V and J ends were trimmed by 6 bases and 7 bases, with 9 bases remaining between them. The CDR3 sequence is 11 residues long. The germline V gene encodes CDR1 MGHDK and CDR2 SYGVNS. DNA for the CDR3: TGTGCCAGCAGACAAGATGGTGGCTACACCTTC. Protein sequence: CASRQDGGYTF.

The rearrangement links TRBV5-5 to TRBJ2-7; weak D call: TRBD1 (5 bases). Per the germline V gene, CDR1 is SGHKS and CDR2 is YYEKEE (reference sequence). This CDR3 spans 14 amino acids. With 1 base removed from V and 3 bases from J, the gap between germline ends came to 11 bases. The CDR3 nucleotides are TGTGCCAGCAGCTTGCTAGGCGGACACTACGAGCAGTACGTC. Translating it yields CASSLLGGHYEQYV.

The chain combines TRBV6-5 with TRBJ1-2; 9 positions match TRBD1. Per the germline V gene, CDR1 is MNHEY and CDR2 is SVGAGI. CDR3 size: 14 residues. With V trimmed by 5 bases and J by 4 bases, 5 bases remained unmatched. CDR3 in DNA: TGTGCCAGCAGTCGCACAGGGGGCGGCTATGGCTACACCTTC. Its protein product is CASSRTGGGYGYTF.

The V call is TRBV9, the J call TRBJ1-2, with D possibly TRBD1 on 6 matching bases. Germline CDR1 is SGDLS and CDR2 is YYNGEE. The CDR3 runs 13 residues. Between the trimmed V and J ends, which lost 3 bases and 13 bases, there was a span of 19 bases. The CDR3 here is CASSARTDPAGTF. The CDR3 nucleotides are TGTGCCAGCAGCGCTAGGACAGACCCTGCGGGCACCTTC. Complete variable domain (other parts from reference TRBV9 and TRBJ1-2): DSGVTQTPKHLITATGQRVTLRCSPRSGDLSVYWYQQSLDQGLQFLIQYYNGEERAKGNILERFSAQQFPDLHSELNLSSLELGDSALYFCASSARTDPAGTFGSGTRLTVV.

The chain uses TRBV6-5 and TRBJ2-1; the D is unclear. V lost 2 bases to trimming and J lost 3 bases, with 8 bases between them. The germline V gene has CDR1 MNHEY and CDR2 SVGAGI. The CDR3 length is 14 residues. This chain's CDR3 is CASSYGRLYNEQFF. DNA of the CDR3: TGTGCCAGCAGTTACGGTCGGCTCTACAATGAGCAGTTCTTC.

This sequence joins TRBV7-2 and TRBJ2-3, with TRBD2 identical over 9 bases. CDR1 and CDR2 (germline): SGHTA, FQGNSA. This CDR3 has 16 amino acids. V gave up 2 bases and J gave up 6 bases; unmatched junction bases: 9. As DNA, the CDR3 is TGTGCCAGCAGCTTAAGGGCTAGCGGGGCAGTCGATACGCAGTATTTT. Translated: CASSLRASGAVDTQYF.

V is TRBV30 and J is TRBJ1-5, with unresolved D. The germline V and J ends were trimmed by 0 bases and 1 base, with 4 bases remaining between them. Germline assignment: CDR1 GTSNPN and CDR2 SVGIG (reference sequence). The CDR3 length is 13 residues. The CDR3: CAWSVWSNQPQHF. The CDR3 DNA sequence: TGTGCCTGGAGTGTCTGGAGCAATCAGCCCCAGCATTTT.

The chain is built from TRBV5-4 and TRBJ2-7; no clear D gene. Germline CDR1 is SGHNT and CDR2 is YYREEE (reference sequence). Trimming took 6 bases from V and 2 from J, leaving 9 bases between them. This CDR3 is built from 12 residues. This CDR3 reads CASTGGTYEQYF. CDR3 DNA: TGTGCCAGCACGGGTGGGACCTACGAGCAGTACTTC.

This clone came up once. The chain has TRBV29-1 and TRBJ1-1; unclear D gene. The germline gives CDR1 SQVTM, CDR2 ANQGSEA. V was pared by 5 bases and J by 3 bases, with 7 bases between. This CDR3 is 11 amino acids long. The DNA for the CDR3 is TGCAGCGTTCCCGACCACACTGAAGCTTTCTTT. Amino acids: CSVPDHTEAFF.

This clone was observed many times. This rearrangement joins TRBV5-4 to TRBJ1-2, with 7 bases that match TRBD1. Unmatched junction bases numbered 4, after V lost 6 bases and J lost 5 bases. Germline lookup yields CDR1 SGHNT and CDR2 YYREEE (reference sequence). The CDR3 has 12 residues. CDR3 residues: CASTGTDYGYTF. CDR3 sequence (DNA): TGTGCCAGCACTGGGACAGATTATGGCTACACCTTC.

This clone appeared once. This chain uses TRBV7-3 with TRBJ2-3; D call uncertain. CDR3 length equals 13 residues. V gave up 1 base and J gave up 2 bases, with 4 bases separating them. In germline, CDR1 is SGHTA, CDR2 FQGTGA. This chain's CDR3 is CASSLIPTDTQYF. The CDR3 DNA sequence: TGTGCCAGCAGCTTAATTCCCACAGATACGCAGTATTTT.

The V and J genes are TRBV20-1 and TRBJ2-2; D remains ambiguous. The V gene lost 3 bases and the J gene lost 2 bases, with 7 bases spanning the gap. The CDR3 length is 13 residues. The germline V gene encodes CDR1 DFQATT and CDR2 SNEGSKA (reference sequence). CDR3 DNA: TGCAGTGCTAGTGTCATTAACACCGGGGAGCTGTTTTTT. This codes for CSASVINTGELFF.

The chain joins TRBV5-4 to TRBJ2-5; D is unresolved. This CDR3 is 14 amino acids long. CDR1 and CDR2 from the germline V gene are SGHNT and YYREEE (reference sequence). V lost 2 bases and J lost 4, with 12 bases in between. CDR3 coding DNA: TGTGCCAGCAGCTTAGCGAGTGAGTTAGAGACCCAGTACTTC. Its translation: CASSLASELETQYF.

V usage is TRBV6-6 and J usage is TRBJ1-1; D gene unclear. Trimming removed 6 bases from V and 0 bases from J, with 11 bases in between. CDR1 and CDR2 (germline): MNHNY, SVGAGI (reference sequence). CDR3 length equals 14 residues. The CDR3 loop reads CASRPGRMNTEAFF. Written as DNA, the CDR3 is TGTGCCAGCAGACCGGGAAGGATGAACACTGAAGCTTTCTTT.

The chain couples TRBV7-3 to TRBJ2-5; TRBD1 or TRBD2 may be the D gene (6 bases each). Germline CDR1 is SGHTA and CDR2 is FQGTGA. CDR3 length: 14 residues. Trimming removed 2 bases from V and 7 bases from J, with 14 bases in between. In DNA, the CDR3 is TGTGCCAGCAGCTTATCGGGGGCGGTTGGGACCCAGTACTTC. It encodes CASSLSGAVGTQYF.

The rearrangement links TRBV27 to TRBJ1-4; maybe TRBD1 (6 bases). Trimming removed 5 bases from V and 4 bases from J, with 26 bases in between. The length of the CDR3 is 19 residues. CDR1 is MNHEY, CDR2 SMNVEV, per germline (reference sequence). The DNA for the CDR3 is TGTGCCAGCAGTCCGCTCCCAGGGGCAGGACCGTTAGTTAATGAAAAACTGTTTTTT. Protein sequence: CASSPLPGAGPLVNEKLFF.

V and J are TRBV5-1 and TRBJ2-5, with 10 bases matching TRBD2. There are 17 residues in the CDR3. V trimming: 4 bases; J trimming: 5 bases; junction bases outside the gene matches: 14. Germline V CDR1 and CDR2: SGHRS, YFSETQ. The CDR3 spells CASSPLSSGRAAETQYF. The CDR3 DNA sequence: TGCGCCAGCAGCCCTCTCTCCAGCGGGAGGGCGGCGGAGACCCAGTACTTC.

The chain uses TRBV7-9 and TRBJ2-7, with 7 bases matching TRBD1. V trimming: 1 base; J trimming: 2 bases; junction bases outside the gene matches: 8. In germline, CDR1 is SEHNR, CDR2 FQNEAQ (reference sequence). This CDR3 is 16 amino acids long. This CDR3 reads CASSLGPTGPAYEQYF. The CDR3 DNA sequence: TGTGCCAGCAGCTTAGGGCCGACAGGGCCAGCCTACGAGCAGTACTTC.

The CDR3 coding sequence is TGTGCCAGTAGTTCCAGGGCCCGCTCTGGAAACACCATATATTTT. This sequence encodes CASSSRARSGNTIYF. The chain carries TRBV19 and TRBJ1-3, with D possibly TRBD1 on 5 matching bases. CDR3 length: 15 amino acids. V was trimmed by 5 bases and J by 0 bases, leaving 11 bases between them. CDR1 is LNHDA, CDR2 SQIVND, per germline (reference sequence).

The J gene is TRBJ2-1, the V gene TRBV7-2; perhaps TRBD1 as D (6 bases). The CDR3 consists of 13 residues. Trimming left V 3 bases short and J 6 bases short, with 9 bases between. Germline CDR1 is SGHTA and CDR2 is FQGNSA. In nucleotides, the CDR3 is TGTGCCAGCAGCTTGGGGGCCCTCAATGAGCAGTTCTTC. The encoded protein is CASSLGALNEQFF.

The chain combines TRBV9 with TRBJ2-3; the D gene is possibly TRBD2 (6 bases). The CDR3 length is 18 residues. V was pared by 0 bases and J by 3 bases, with 20 bases between. CDR1 and CDR2 from the germline V gene are SGDLS and YYNGEE. CDR3 amino acids: CASSVVGGGISATDTQYF. The CDR3 DNA follows: TGTGCCAGCAGCGTAGTAGGTGGGGGGATTTCCGCGACAGATACGCAGTATTTT.